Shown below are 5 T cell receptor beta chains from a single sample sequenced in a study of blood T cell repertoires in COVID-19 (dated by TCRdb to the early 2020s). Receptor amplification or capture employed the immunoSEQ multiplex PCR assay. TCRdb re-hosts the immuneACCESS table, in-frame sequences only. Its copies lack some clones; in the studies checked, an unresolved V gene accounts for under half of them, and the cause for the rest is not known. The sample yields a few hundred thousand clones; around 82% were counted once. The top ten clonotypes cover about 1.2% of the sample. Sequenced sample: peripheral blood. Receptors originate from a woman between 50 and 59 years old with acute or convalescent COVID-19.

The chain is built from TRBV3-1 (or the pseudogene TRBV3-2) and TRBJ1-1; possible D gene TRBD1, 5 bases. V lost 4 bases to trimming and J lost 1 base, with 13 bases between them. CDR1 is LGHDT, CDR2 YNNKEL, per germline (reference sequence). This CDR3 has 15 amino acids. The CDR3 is CASSPHSGENTEAFF. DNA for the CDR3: TGTGCCAGCAGCCCCCACTCGGGGGAGAACACTGAAGCTTTCTTT.

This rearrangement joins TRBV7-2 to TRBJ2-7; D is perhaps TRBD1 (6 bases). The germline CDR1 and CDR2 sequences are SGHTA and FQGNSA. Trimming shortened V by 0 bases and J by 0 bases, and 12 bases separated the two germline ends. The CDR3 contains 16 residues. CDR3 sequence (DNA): TGTGCCAGCAGCTTAGCGTGGCAGGGGATCTCCTACGAGCAGTACTTC. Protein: CASSLAWQGISYEQYF.

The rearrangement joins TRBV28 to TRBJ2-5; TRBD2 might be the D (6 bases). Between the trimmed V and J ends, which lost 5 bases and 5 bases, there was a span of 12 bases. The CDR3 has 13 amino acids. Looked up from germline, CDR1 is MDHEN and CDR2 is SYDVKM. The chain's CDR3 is CASSGAGKETQYF. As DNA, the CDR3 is TGTGCCAGCAGTGGGGCGGGGAAGGAGACCCAGTACTTC.

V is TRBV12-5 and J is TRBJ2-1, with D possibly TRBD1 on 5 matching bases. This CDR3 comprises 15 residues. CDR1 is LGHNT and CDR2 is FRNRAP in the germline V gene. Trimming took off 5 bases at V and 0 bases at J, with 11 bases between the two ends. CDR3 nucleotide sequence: TGTGCTAGTGGTCCTACAGGATACTCCTACAATGAGCAGTTCTTC. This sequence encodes CASGPTGYSYNEQFF.

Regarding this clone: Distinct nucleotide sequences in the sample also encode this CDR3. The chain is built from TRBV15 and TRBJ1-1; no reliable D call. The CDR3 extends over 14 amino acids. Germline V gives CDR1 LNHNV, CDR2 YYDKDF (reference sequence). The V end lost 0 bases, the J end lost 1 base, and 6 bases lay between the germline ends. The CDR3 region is CATSRDGGNTEAFF. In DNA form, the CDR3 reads TGTGCCACCAGCAGAGATGGCGGGAACACTGAAGCTTTCTTT.